This entry lists 22 T cell receptor beta chains sequenced from one sample in a study of T-cell memory formation after mild COVID-19. TCRdb re-called the 5' RACE reads through MiXCR, storing one row per CDR3 protein. The sample includes roughly 180,000 distinct CDR3 sequences, more than 9% seen only once; the top ten take around 3.8%. The specimen sequenced was PBMCs or a T cell subset sorted from them (not recorded which). The receptor set was obtained from a man aged 18 to 35 who had mild COVID-19 (a few samples of this study predate the infection). Cell type and time point are not known.

This clonotype came up a few times. The chain links TRBV12-3 or TRBV12-4 to TRBJ1-5; D is uncertain. This CDR3 comprises 14 residues. V was pared by 5 bases and J by 7 bases, with 15 bases between. The CDR3 nucleotides read TGTGCCAGCAGTAGGTCGTTAGGAGAGCAGCCCCAGCATTTT. Encoded protein: CASSRSLGEQPQHF.

This clonotype was seen at least ten times. The CDR3 DNA reads TGCGCCAGCAGCTTGGCGGCTTCCTCCTACAATGAGCAGTTCTTC. Its translation is CASSLAASSYNEQFF. The gene calls are TRBV5-1 and TRBJ2-1; D gene uncertain. CDR1 is SGHRS, CDR2 YFSETQ, per germline. This CDR3 is 15 amino acids long. The germline V and J ends were trimmed by 0 bases and 0 bases, with 7 bases remaining between them. Filled out from reference TRBV5-1 and TRBJ2-1, the complete variable domain reads KAGVTQTPRYLIKTRGQQVTLSCSPISGHRSVSWYQQTPGQGLQFLFEYFSETQRNKGNFPGRFSGRQFSNSRSEMNVSTLELGDSALYLCASSLAASSYNEQFFGPGTRLTVL.

The CDR3 DNA reads as TGTGCCAGCAGCTTAGAGGGGATGGCGGGGGGTTACGAGCAGTACGTC. Protein sequence: CASSLEGMAGGYEQYV. The chain carries TRBV7-8 and TRBJ2-7, with 8 bases fitting TRBD2. The junction had 9 bases not matched to a gene; V was cut back by 1 base and J by 4 bases. From germline, CDR1 is SGHVS and CDR2 FQNEAQ. CDR3 size: 16 residues.

This clonotype was detected ten times or more. The CDR3 nucleotides read TGTGCCAGCAGCTCGTATAGCGGGAGGCACCAAGAGACCCAGTACTTC. This translates into CASSSYSGRHQETQYF. V and J are TRBV6-5 and TRBJ2-5; 10 bases fit TRBD2. The V gene's germline CDR1 is MNHEY and CDR2 SVGAGI. The CDR3 is made up of 16 amino acids. Unmatched junction bases numbered 7, after V lost 6 bases and J lost 0 bases.

This chain joins TRBV24-1 and TRBJ1-2, with D uncertain. V lost 5 bases and J lost 1, with 13 bases in between. CDR1 KGHDR and CDR2 SFDVKD come from the germline V gene. CDR3 length: 15 residues. DNA for the CDR3: TGTGCCACCAGTGGGGGAGCCGAGGATAACTATGGCTACACCTTC. Residues: CATSGGAEDNYGYTF.

The rearrangement joins TRBV5-6 to TRBJ1-2; TRBD1 aligns across 7 bases. The CDR3 length is 13 residues. After removal of 5 bases from V and 8 bases from J, the junction contained 9 bases not matched to a gene. Per the germline V gene, CDR1 is SGHDT and CDR2 is YYEEEE. The CDR3 protein is CASRKQGLGGYTF. The CDR3 nucleotides read TGTGCCAGCAGAAAACAGGGGCTTGGGGGCTACACCTTC.

V and J are TRBV2 and TRBJ2-1; D is unresolved. The CDR3 spans 14 residues. The V and J ends lost 6 bases and 5 bases respectively, with 14 bases between them. Looked up from germline, CDR1 is SNHLY and CDR2 is FYNNEI. The CDR3 region has the DNA TGTGCCAGCAGGAAGGACGGCCGAAACAATGAGCAGTTCTTC. Protein product: CASRKDGRNNEQFF.

This clonotype was observed a handful of times. The V call is TRBV4-2, the J call TRBJ1-5; weak D call: TRBD1 (6 bases). Germline V lookup: CDR1 LGHNA, CDR2 YNFKEQ. Trimming took 5 bases from V and 6 from J, leaving 14 bases between them. CDR3 length equals 14 residues. CDR3 bases: TGTGCCAGCAGCTACACAGGGCAGGTTCAGCCCCAGCATTTT. This codes for CASSYTGQVQPQHF.

V is TRBV12-3 or TRBV12-4 and J is TRBJ2-1; TRBD1 matches at 10 bases. The V and J ends lost 2 bases and 8 bases, in that order; junction bases with no gene match: 3. The CDR3 is made up of 14 amino acids. This chain's CDR3 is CASSLWDRGYEQFF. The CDR3 nucleotides read TGTGCCAGCAGTTTATGGGACAGGGGTTATGAGCAGTTCTTC.

This rearrangement joins TRBV7-2 to TRBJ2-2; weak D call: TRBD1 (5 bases). Trimming stripped 6 bases from V and 0 bases from J, with 14 bases between. The CDR3 is 16 amino acids. The germline gives CDR1 SGHTA, CDR2 FQGNSA. The CDR3, as DNA: TGTGCCAGCAGTCAACGACAGAGCCCGAACACCGGGGAGCTGTTTTTT. Translation: CASSQRQSPNTGELFF.

This clonotype was counted between two and nine times. The chain combines TRBV18 with TRBJ2-1; 7 bases align to TRBD2. The CDR3 consists of 16 residues. Trimming removed 3 bases from V and 3 bases from J; junction bases left unmatched: 8. Germline values: CDR1 KGHSH, CDR2 LQKENI. The CDR3 DNA reads as TGTGCCAGCTCACCCTTCAGCGGGGACCTCTACAATGAGCAGTTCTTC. Translating it yields CASSPFSGDLYNEQFF.

This clonotype was seen a handful of times. The chain joins TRBV7-2 to TRBJ2-3, with TRBD2 identical over 9 bases. This CDR3 contains 14 residues. From germline, CDR1 is SGHTA and CDR2 FQGNSA. V lost 2 bases to trimming and J lost 6 bases; unmatched junction nucleotides: 3. Written as DNA, the CDR3 is TGTGCCAGCAGCTTACTAGCGGGGAAGGATACGCAGTATTTT. Translating it yields CASSLLAGKDTQYF. Looking up the rest from reference TRBV7-2 and TRBJ2-3 gives the full variable domain: GAGVSQSPSNKVTEKGKDVELRCDPISGHTALYWYRQSLGQGLEFLIYFQGNSAPDKSGLPSDRFSAERTGGSVSTLTIQRTQQEDSAVYLCASSLLAGKDTQYFGPGTRLTVL.

V gene TRBV9 combines with J gene TRBJ1-1; D gene unclear. Trimming removed 0 bases from V and 1 base from J, with 4 bases in between. Germline V gives CDR1 SGDLS, CDR2 YYNGEE. The CDR3 length is 13 residues. The CDR3 DNA sequence: TGTGCCAGCAGCGTAGTCGCGAACACTGAAGCTTTCTTT. Protein sequence: CASSVVANTEAFF. The full variable domain, in which reference TRBV9 and TRBJ1-1 provide the parts outside the CDR3, is DSGVTQTPKHLITATGQRVTLRCSPRSGDLSVYWYQQSLDQGLQFLIQYYNGEERAKGNILERFSAQQFPDLHSELNLSSLELGDSALYFCASSVVANTEAFFGQGTRLTVV.

This rearrangement joins TRBV4-1 to TRBJ2-4, with D maybe TRBD2 (5 bases). Germline lookup yields CDR1 MGHRA and CDR2 YSYEKL. V shed 5 bases and J shed 0 bases, with 11 bases lying between them. CDR3 length: 15 residues. The CDR3 protein is CASSGAGLAKNIQYF. The CDR3 nucleotides read TGCGCCAGCAGCGGCGCGGGCCTAGCCAAAAACATTCAGTACTTC.

In its sample, this clonotype was seen many times. The chain has TRBV7-2 and TRBJ2-5; unclear D gene. V was clipped by 4 bases and J by 4 bases, with 10 bases between them. CDR3 length: 13 amino acids. Germline CDR1 SGHTA, CDR2 FQGNSA. The CDR3 region is CASSSDIRETQYF. The CDR3 bases are TGTGCCAGCAGCTCCGACATCCGAGAGACCCAGTACTTC.

CDR3 DNA sequence: TGCGCCAGCAGCCAAGACCTGGACACTTACGAGCAGTACTTC. Protein sequence: CASSQDLDTYEQYF. V and J are TRBV4-3 and TRBJ2-7; D might be TRBD1 (5 bases). Trimming removed 0 bases at V and 4 bases at J, with 10 bases between. This CDR3 spans 14 amino acids. Germline CDR1 LGHNA, CDR2 YSLEER.

A few counts support this clonotype. J is TRBJ2-4 and V is TRBV6-6; TRBD2 matches 7 bases. The germline V gene has CDR1 MNHNY and CDR2 SVGAGI (reference sequence). V gave up 6 bases and J gave up 4 bases; unmatched junction bases: 12. The CDR3 sequence is 16 residues long. In DNA form, the CDR3 reads TGTGCCAGCAGGCCACGTTTGTGGGGGGGGAAAAACATTCAGTACTTC. Protein: CASRPRLWGGKNIQYF.

V and J are TRBV7-2 and TRBJ2-7; the match to TRBD1 covers 8 bases. Germline CDR1 SGHTA, CDR2 FQGNSA. The CDR3 runs 13 residues. The junction had 4 bases not matched to a gene; V was cut back by 5 bases and J by 4 bases. CDR3 bases: TGTGCCAGCAGCAAAGACAGGGGATACGAGCAGTACTTC. Its protein product is CASSKDRGYEQYF.

This clonotype has at least ten counts. J is TRBJ2-3 and V is TRBV5-1; 10 nucleotides agree with TRBD2. V dropped 0 bases and J dropped 0; count of bases not matched to a gene: 4. This CDR3 contains 17 residues. Germline CDR1 SGHRS, CDR2 YFSETQ. Written as DNA, the CDR3 is TGCGCCAGCAGCTTGGGGACTAGCGGTAAGAGCACAGATACGCAGTATTTT. Residues: CASSLGTSGKSTDTQYF.

This clonotype was counted many times. This rearrangement joins TRBV20-1 to TRBJ2-1; D may be TRBD1 or TRBD2 (5 bases each). Germline lookup yields CDR1 DFQATT and CDR2 SNEGSKA (reference sequence). This CDR3 has 12 residues. Between the trimmed V and J ends, which lost 3 bases and 10 bases, there was a span of 13 bases. The CDR3 nucleotides read TGCAGTGCTAGGGTTACGGGGCCCGAGCAGTTCTTC. Translation gives CSARVTGPEQFF.

This clonotype turned up a few times. The gene calls are TRBV7-3 and TRBJ2-2; D gene ambiguous. V lost 2 bases to trimming and J lost 4 bases, with 5 bases between them. This CDR3 region has 13 residues. Germline V gene lookup returns CDR1 SGHTA and CDR2 FQGTGA. CDR3: CASSLRPTGELFF. CDR3 in DNA: TGTGCCAGCAGCTTACGTCCCACCGGGGAGCTGTTTTTT.

Only a few counts were recorded for this clonotype. This rearrangement joins TRBV10-3 to TRBJ2-5; 10 bases agree with TRBD2. V gave up 5 bases and J gave up 0 bases; unmatched junction bases: 12. In germline, CDR1 is ENHRY, CDR2 SYGVKD. The CDR3 covers 18 residues. CDR3 protein: CAISPGMGSGGYQETQYF. CDR3 coding DNA: TGTGCCATCAGTCCAGGAATGGGTAGCGGGGGGTACCAAGAGACCCAGTACTTC.